The entry that follows covers one TCR beta chain sequence. Its antigen is not known. V was cut by 0 bases and J by 4 bases, with 11 bases left in between. The CDR3 has 15 amino acids. The germline V gene has CDR1 SGHTA and CDR2 FQGNSA. Use of 60 Vbeta and 13 Jbeta primers characterized the PCR. TCRdb's copy holds only in-frame clones and misses some; the assay was immunoSEQ multiplex PCR. The data show around 160,000 clones, over 60% seen once. These data come from a study of cytomegalovirus exposure and HLA in healthy donors. Background on the study: From HLA-typed donors, an early data release held about 92 million unique TCRs.

Study-wide results and caveats: HLA restriction was apparent for most CMV-associated TCR beta chains in a later analysis. Usually a TCR sequence was rare, but some public TCRs were found in many donors.

This TCR was sampled from a woman aged 18-30 years in good health and CMV-seronegative. Sequencing was performed on PBMCs. The rearrangement uses TRBV7-2 and TRBJ2-3; possibly TRBD2 for D (5 bases). The CDR3 spells CASSLAPSSADTQYF. As DNA, the CDR3 is TGTGCCAGCAGCTTAGCTCCTAGCAGCGCAGATACGCAGTATTTT.